The entry that follows covers one T cell receptor beta chain sequence. This record belongs to a study of blood T cell repertoires in COVID-19. Those enrolled, adults aged 18 to 89 years, came from roughly 23 US areas. Libraries were prepared by immunoSEQ multiplex PCR; TCRdb keeps only in-frame clonotypes and omits some of them. This repertoire shows fewer than 350,000 clones, less than 85% found once; its top ten account for under 3%. In germline, CDR1 is SGHVS, CDR2 FNYEAQ. The CDR3 is 16 amino acids. V lost 3 bases, J lost 4 bases, and 4 bases stayed unmatched. The sequencing input was PBMCs or T cells enriched from blood (not recorded which). The receptor's source is a woman aged 50 to 60 who had recovered from COVID-19. The chain employs TRBV7-6 and TRBJ2-5, with TRBD2 matching over 14 bases. CDR3 protein: CASSFTGTSGGETQYF. CDR3 sequence (DNA): TGTGCCAGCAGCTTCACCGGGACTAGCGGGGGAGAGACCCAGTACTTC.